One sample yielded the 30 T cell receptor beta chains listed below, sequenced in a study of blood T cell repertoires in COVID-19. Produced via immunoSEQ multiplex PCR; TCRdb's table is partial and in-frame only. Of about 120,000 clones listed, more than 60% are singletons. The sequencing input was peripheral blood. These receptors came from a man aged 70 or older with acute or convalescent COVID-19.

This clone has just a few counts. The chain couples TRBV7-6 to TRBJ2-5; a possible D gene is TRBD1 (7 bases). The germline gives CDR1 SGHVS, CDR2 FNYEAQ. The CDR3 runs to 16 residues. V was cut by 3 bases and J by 5 bases, with 19 bases left in between. The CDR3: CASSFLSEGAWETQYF. The CDR3 DNA follows: TGTGCCAGCAGCTTCCTTTCGGAGGGGGCTTGGGAGACCCAGTACTTC. Looking up the rest from reference TRBV7-6 and TRBJ2-5 gives the full variable domain: GAGVSQSPRYKVTKRGQDVALRCDPISGHVSLYWYRQALGQGPEFLTYFNYEAQQDKSGLPNDRFSAERPEGSISTLTIQRTEQRDSAMYRCASSFLSEGAWETQYFGPGTRLLVL.

The V and J genes are TRBV5-4 and TRBJ2-5, with TRBD1 matching over 11 bases. This CDR3 has 14 amino acids. Germline CDR1 reads SGHNT; CDR2 reads YYREEE (reference sequence). Trimming took 4 bases from V and 4 from J; bases not matched to a gene: 3. The CDR3 nucleotides read TGTGCCAGCAGCCGGACAGGGGGCTTAGAGACCCAGTACTTC. Protein: CASSRTGGLETQYF.

The CDR3 DNA sequence: TGCAGCGCCGGACAGGAGAGCTCCTACGAGCAGTACTTC. Protein: CSAGQESSYEQYF. V gene TRBV29-1 combines with J gene TRBJ2-7, with 7 nucleotides matching TRBD1. Germline V gene sequence: CDR1 SQVTM, CDR2 ANQGSEA. The CDR3 sequence is 13 residues long. The J segment lost 0 bases and the V segment lost 7 bases, leaving 6 bases of the junction unmatched.

With regard to this clone: The junction departs from germline at one end; a sequencing error may be responsible. This rearrangement joins TRBV6-5 to TRBJ1-5, with D tentatively TRBD1 (6 bases). There are 11 residues in the CDR3. Germline assignment: CDR1 MNHEY and CDR2 SVGAGI. The CDR3 sequence: CASSYGQRQHF. The CDR3 DNA sequence: TGTGCCAGCAGCTACGGACAGCGCCAGCATTTT.

Points on this clone: A read error may produce the germline difference seen at one junction end. The chain combines TRBV15 with TRBJ1-5; D is unclear. CDR3 size: 17 residues. From germline, CDR1 is LNHNV and CDR2 YYDKDF (reference sequence). CDR3 DNA: TGTGCCACCAGCGGAGACTCCCGGCGGCCCCCCAATCAGCCCCAGCATTTT. This encodes CATSGDSRRPPNQPQHF. Full variable domain (remainder filled in from reference TRBV15 and TRBJ1-5): DAMVIQNPRYQVTQFGKPVTLSCSQTLNHNVMYWYQQKSSQAPKLLFHYYDKDFNNEADTPDNFQSRRPNTSFCFLDIRSPGLGDTAMYLCATSGDSRRPPNQPQHFGDGTRLSIL.

V and J are TRBV24-1 and TRBJ2-3; 9 bases agree with TRBD1. CDR1 is KGHDR, CDR2 SFDVKD, per germline. The CDR3 spans 18 residues. V lost 5 bases and J lost 0; bases outside the gene matches: 11. The CDR3 bases are TGTGCCACCAGTGTAGGACAGGGGCTCACTACTAGCACAGATACGCAGTATTTT. Amino acid sequence: CATSVGQGLTTSTDTQYF.

The V and J genes are TRBV21-1 and TRBJ1-6; TRBD1, the table's D call, lacks a check against the DNA. TRBV21-1 is noted as a pseudogene. This CDR3 contains 22 residues. CDR3 loop: CASRRGYWKGSDLNTYNSPLHF. For the CDR3, the DNA is TGTGCCAGCCGAAGGGGCTACTGGAAGGGGTCCGACCTGAACACCTATAATTCACCCCTCCACTTT.

The rearrangement joins TRBV6-2 or TRBV6-3 to TRBJ1-5; D possibly corresponds to TRBD1 (6 bases). V shed 6 bases and J shed 4 bases, with 10 bases lying between them. This CDR3 spans 13 amino acids. In germline, CDR1 is MNHEY, CDR2 SVGEGT. In DNA form, the CDR3 reads TGTGCCAGCAGCCAAGACAGGAATCAGCCCCAGCATTTT. Its protein is CASSQDRNQPQHF.

The chain combines TRBV30 with TRBJ2-5, with TRBD2 matching over 8 bases. Germline V gene lookup returns CDR1 GTSNPN and CDR2 SVGIG (reference sequence). The CDR3 totals 14 residues. V lost 4 bases and J lost 1; bases outside the gene matches: 5. The CDR3 nucleotides are TGTGCCTGGAATCGGGGGGGAACCCAAGAGACCCAGTACTTC. Amino acid sequence: CAWNRGGTQETQYF.

The V call is TRBV5-1, the J call TRBJ1-4; TRBD1 aligns across 8 bases. The length of the CDR3 is 15 residues. CDR1 is SGHRS, CDR2 YFSETQ, per germline. Trimming cost V 6 bases and J 8 bases; bases outside gene matches: 12. CDR3 nucleotides: TGCGCCAGCACACGGACAGGGTCAGGGGAGGAAAAACTGTTTTTT. It specifies CASTRTGSGEEKLFF.

The V gene is TRBV19, the J gene TRBJ1-2, with 7 bases identical to TRBD1. CDR3 length: 12 amino acids. CDR1 is LNHDA and CDR2 is SQIVND in the germline V gene (reference sequence). V was pared by 5 bases and J by 5 bases, with 2 bases of the junction left unmatched. The CDR3 DNA sequence: TGTGCCAGTAGTGCGGGACAGTATGGCTACACCTTC. It encodes CASSAGQYGYTF.

The chain couples TRBV6-2 or TRBV6-3 to TRBJ1-2; D is undetermined. Trimming removed 6 bases from V and 7 bases from J, with 15 bases in between. CDR3 size: 13 residues. The V gene's germline CDR1 is MNHEY and CDR2 SVGEGT. The CDR3 region has the DNA TGTGCCAGCAGCTCCCCGGTAAAGCTTGGCTACACCTTC. Translation gives CASSSPVKLGYTF.

This clone was detected a few times. The rearrangement joins TRBV4-1 to TRBJ1-1; TRBD1 might be the D (5 bases). Germline-derived CDR1 and CDR2 are MGHRA and YSYEKL. The CDR3 runs 15 residues. The ends were cut back, 4 bases at V and 0 bases at J, with 12 bases in the middle. The CDR3 DNA reads as TGCGCCAGCAGCCGTGTTGGGGCGGTGAACACTGAAGCTTTCTTT. It yields the protein CASSRVGAVNTEAFF.

The J gene is TRBJ1-6, the V gene TRBV28; unclear D gene. This CDR3 contains 16 residues. Trimming cost V 3 bases and J 0 bases, with 9 bases left between them. The germline gives CDR1 MDHEN, CDR2 SYDVKM. CDR3 nucleotides: TGTGCCAGCAGTTTCGTGGGCTCCTCCTATAATTCACCCCTCCACTTT. Translation gives CASSFVGSSYNSPLHF.

The V and J genes are TRBV15 and TRBJ2-7; 7 positions match TRBD1. The V and J ends lost 2 bases and 5 bases, in that order; junction bases with no gene match: 6. This CDR3 comprises 14 residues. Germline CDR1 reads LNHNV; CDR2 reads YYDKDF (reference sequence). The CDR3 spells CATSRNWDSNEQYF. CDR3 coding DNA: TGTGCCACCAGCAGAAACTGGGACAGCAACGAGCAGTACTTC.

With respect to this clone: The sample holds other DNA sequences that translate to the same CDR3. This chain joins TRBV9 and TRBJ1-3; D is unresolved. The germline gives CDR1 SGDLS, CDR2 YYNGEE. The length of the CDR3 is 14 residues. Trimming pared 1 base from V and 0 bases from J, leaving 5 bases between. The CDR3 reads CASSVTDSGNTIYF. DNA for the CDR3: TGTGCCAGCAGCGTAACAGACTCTGGAAACACCATATATTTT.

The chain joins TRBV3-1 (or the pseudogene TRBV3-2) to TRBJ2-5; 7 bases are a match to TRBD1. Unmatched junction bases numbered 2, after V lost 2 bases and J lost 5 bases. The length of the CDR3 is 13 residues. CDR1 is LGHDT, CDR2 YNNKEL, per germline (reference sequence). The CDR3 bases are TGTGCCAGCAGCCAAATACAGGGGGAGACCCAGTACTTC. Translated: CASSQIQGETQYF.

In DNA, the CDR3 is TGTGCCAGCAGTGAAGTAACAGCTCAAGAGACCCAGTACTTC. Protein product: CASSEVTAQETQYF. The chain links TRBV2 to TRBJ2-5, with D hard to call. Trimming cost V 1 base and J 2 bases, with 8 bases left between them. Germline CDR1 and CDR2: SNHLY and FYNNEI. CDR3 length equals 14 residues.

The gene calls are TRBV2 and TRBJ2-3; 12 nucleotides line up with TRBD2. Per germline, CDR1 SNHLY and CDR2 FYNNEI. There are 16 residues in the CDR3. V gave up 6 bases and J gave up 4 bases; unmatched junction bases: 8. The CDR3 sequence is CASRSGLAGQADTQYF. Written as DNA, the CDR3 is TGTGCCAGCAGGTCTGGACTAGCGGGGCAGGCAGATACGCAGTATTTT.

Here the CDR3 reads CASMTGTGYSNQPQHF. Here the CDR3 DNA reads TGTGCCAGTATGACCGGGACAGGGTACAGCAATCAGCCCCAGCATTTT. The chain has TRBV19 and TRBJ1-5; the match to TRBD1 covers 9 bases. With 7 bases clipped from V and 1 base from J, the junction kept 8 bases outside the gene matches. The V gene's germline CDR1 is LNHDA and CDR2 SQIVND (reference sequence). The CDR3 runs 16 residues.

V is TRBV24-1 and J is TRBJ1-1; D may be TRBD1 (5 bases). Trimming removed 4 bases at V and 1 base at J, with 6 bases between. This CDR3 has 13 residues. Germline V lookup: CDR1 KGHDR, CDR2 SFDVKD. The CDR3 loop is CATSETANTEAFF. CDR3 nucleotides: TGTGCCACCAGTGAGACAGCGAACACTGAAGCTTTCTTT.

This chain joins TRBV15 and TRBJ2-1, with 8 nucleotides matching TRBD2. The CDR3 has 16 residues. Trimming removed 0 bases from V and 3 bases from J; junction bases left unmatched: 4. The germline gives CDR1 LNHNV, CDR2 YYDKDF (reference sequence). This chain's CDR3 is CATSRDLGTSYNEQFF. CDR3 coding DNA: TGTGCCACCAGCAGAGATTTAGGGACTAGCTACAATGAGCAGTTCTTC. Full variable domain (outside the CDR3, taken from reference TRBV15 and TRBJ2-1): DAMVIQNPRYQVTQFGKPVTLSCSQTLNHNVMYWYQQKSSQAPKLLFHYYDKDFNNEADTPDNFQSRRPNTSFCFLDIRSPGLGDTAMYLCATSRDLGTSYNEQFFGPGTRLTVL.

This rearrangement joins TRBV6-5 to TRBJ1-1; 9 positions agree with TRBD1. V lost 6 bases to trimming and J lost 0 bases; unmatched junction nucleotides: 2. CDR1 and CDR2 from the germline V gene are MNHEY and SVGAGI. The CDR3 is made up of 14 amino acids. CDR3 amino acids: CASRGTGMNTEAFF. As DNA, the CDR3 is TGTGCCAGCAGGGGGACAGGGATGAACACTGAAGCTTTCTTT.

The gene calls are TRBV10-3 and TRBJ2-1; 8 bases align to TRBD1. Germline trimming cut 6 bases from V and 4 bases from J; bases unmatched to any gene: 5. CDR3 length: 14 residues. Germline lookup yields CDR1 ENHRY and CDR2 SYGVKD. The CDR3 loop reads CAIRDRVQYNEQFF. Here the CDR3 DNA reads TGTGCCATCAGGGACAGGGTTCAATACAATGAGCAGTTCTTC.

This sequence joins TRBV15 and TRBJ1-2; TRBD1 might be the D (5 bases). This CDR3 contains 16 residues. Germline CDR1 reads LNHNV; CDR2 reads YYDKDF (reference sequence). The V gene lost 5 bases and the J gene lost 2 bases, with 18 bases spanning the gap. This CDR3 reads CATSPGTGRENYGYTF. For the CDR3, the DNA is TGTGCCACCAGCCCCGGGACGGGCCGGGAGAACTATGGCTACACCTTC.

The chain combines TRBV9 with TRBJ2-2; tentatively, D is TRBD2 (6 bases). CDR3 length: 14 residues. Trimming took off 4 bases at V and 8 bases at J, with 15 bases between the two ends. Germline loops: CDR1 SGDLS, CDR2 YYNGEE. CDR3 sequence (DNA): TGTGCCAGCAGCCCCTTGGGGGGAGGTGGGGAGCTGTTTTTT. Amino acids: CASSPLGGGGELFF. Supplemented by reference TRBV9 and TRBJ2-2, the full variable domain reads DSGVTQTPKHLITATGQRVTLRCSPRSGDLSVYWYQQSLDQGLQFLIQYYNGEERAKGNILERFSAQQFPDLHSELNLSSLELGDSALYFCASSPLGGGGELFFGEGSRLTVL.

The genes are TRBV19 and TRBJ1-6; tentative D call: TRBD1 (6 bases). Looked up from germline, CDR1 is LNHDA and CDR2 is SQIVND (reference sequence). V lost 7 bases, J lost 6 bases, and 22 bases lay in between. This CDR3 has 17 residues. The CDR3 coding sequence is TGTGCCAGTAACTCACCGGGACACAAACGGGGTAATTCACCCCTCCACTTT. The encoded protein is CASNSPGHKRGNSPLHF. Drawing the rest from reference TRBV19 and TRBJ1-6, the complete variable domain is DGGITQSPKYLFRKEGQNVTLSCEQNLNHDAMYWYRQDPGQGLRLIYYSQIVNDFQKGDIAEGYSVSREKKESFPLTVTSAQKNPTAFYLCASNSPGHKRGNSPLHFGNGTRLTVT.

This chain joins TRBV6-6 and TRBJ1-2; no definite D call. This CDR3 spans 13 amino acids. Between the trimmed V and J ends, which lost 4 bases and 2 bases, there was a span of 8 bases. Germline CDR1 and CDR2: MNHNY and SVGAGI (reference sequence). For the CDR3, the DNA is TGTGCCAGCAGTTCTCCGGGGAACTATGGCTACACCTTC. Translation: CASSSPGNYGYTF.

The chain carries TRBV12-3 or TRBV12-4 and TRBJ2-1; 9 bases are shared with TRBD2. V lost 6 bases to trimming and J lost 15 bases; unmatched junction nucleotides: 12. This CDR3 is 13 amino acids long. The chain's CDR3 is CASRVGSGGPGFF. CDR3 nucleotide sequence: TGTGCCAGCAGGGTGGGTAGCGGGGGCCCGGGGTTCTTC.

The chain links TRBV6-2 or TRBV6-3 to TRBJ2-1; D is unclear. The germline gives CDR1 MNHEY, CDR2 SVGEGT. The CDR3 loop spans 17 amino acids. V dropped 0 bases and J dropped 5 bases, with 17 bases sitting between them. The CDR3 sequence is CASSYSIAARSNNEQFF. CDR3 sequence (DNA): TGTGCCAGCAGTTACTCGATAGCCGCTAGATCGAACAATGAGCAGTTCTTC.